Listed below are T cell receptor beta chains from one sample, sequenced in a study of shared clonotypes between healthy human individuals. Sequencing used immunoSEQ multiplex PCR; TCRdb keeps in-frame clones, though not all of them. This table has 470,000 or so clones, about 72% appearing once. Sequenced sample: PBMCs. These receptors were taken from a woman between 35 and 50 years old in good health. Some clones in this sample may be carry-over from other donors' samples. CDR3s include the opening cysteine and the closing phenylalanine or tryptophan. The D gene is left open where the match is weak. Size tells how often a clone was seen (once, few, many) or the class of an expanded clone, and some rows leave it out.

D,length,J,size,V,CDR3,DNA
TRBD2,15,TRBJ2-4,once,TRBV7-9,CASSPGLADGNIQYF,TGTGCCAGCAGCCCTGGACTAGCGGACGGAAACATTCAGTACTTC
-,14,TRBJ2-3,-,TRBV7-9,CASSPTASTDTQYF,TGTGCCAGCAGCCCGACAGCTAGCACAGATACGCAGTATTTT
-,15,TRBJ1-1,-,TRBV4-1,CASSLGVGGNTEAFF,TGCGCCAGCAGCCTAGGGGTAGGGGGGAACACTGAAGCTTTCTTT
TRBD2,14,TRBJ2-1,once,TRBV7-2,CASTLSWREGRSFF,TGTGCCAGCACCCTTAGCTGGCGGGAGGGCCGTTCGTTCTTC
-,13,TRBJ2-1,-,TRBV25-1,CASSELGSNEQFF,TGTGCCAGCAGTGAATTGGGTAGCAATGAGCAGTTCTTC
TRBD2,13,TRBJ2-7,-,TRBV5-6,CASSVLAGDEQYF,TGTGCCAGCAGCGTCCTAGCGGGAGACGAGCAGTACTTC
TRBD2,16,TRBJ2-1,-,TRBV5-1,CASSLGELAGGDEQFF,TGCGCCAGCAGCTTGGGGGAACTAGCGGGAGGAGATGAGCAGTTCTTC
-,13,TRBJ1-2,-,TRBV5-1,CASRDGRYYGYTF,TGCGCCAGCCGGGACGGGAGATACTATGGCTACACCTTC
TRBD1,18,TRBJ2-2,-,TRBV5-1,CASSPGIRGQGYTGELFF,TGCGCCAGCAGCCCGGGGATACGGGGACAGGGGTACACCGGGGAGCTGTTTTTT
TRBD1,16,TRBJ1-4,once,TRBV5-1,CASSLGQGATNEKLFF,TGCGCCAGCAGCTTGGGTCAGGGGGCAACTAATGAAAAACTGTTTTTT
TRBD1,15,TRBJ2-3,once,TRBV27,CASSLRQGRIDTQYF,TGTGCCAGCAGTTTAAGACAGGGGCGGATAGATACGCAGTATTTT
-,20,TRBJ2-1,-,TRBV5-4,CASSSLWDRSRESGGHEQFF,TGTGCCAGCAGCTCCCTGTGGGACAGGTCCCGGGAAAGCGGGGGGCATGAGCAGTTCTTC
TRBD1,19,TRBJ2-1,-,TRBV11-2,CASSFRDRNSRGYYNEQFF,TGTGCCAGCAGCTTCCGGGACAGGAATTCTAGAGGATACTACAATGAGCAGTTCTTC
-,14,TRBJ1-1,-,TRBV6-6,CASRLAGGNTEAFF,TGTGCCAGCAGACTGGCGGGCGGGAACACTGAAGCTTTCTTT
-,15,TRBJ2-3,-,TRBV28,CASSLSGQGRDTQYF,TGTGCCAGCAGTTTGTCGGGGCAGGGGAGAGATACGCAGTATTTT
TRBD1,14,TRBJ2-1,-,TRBV2,CASSADRGSDEQFF,TGTGCCAGCAGTGCGGACAGGGGCTCAGATGAGCAGTTCTTC
-,13,TRBJ1-1,few,TRBV7-2,CASSLAVGVEAFF,TGTGCCAGCAGCTTAGCAGTCGGGGTTGAAGCTTTCTTT
TRBD1,16,TRBJ1-4,few,TRBV28,CASSSTRQGAREKLFF,TGTGCCAGCAGTTCGACCAGACAGGGGGCCAGGGAAAAACTGTTTTTT
TRBD1,15,TRBJ2-6,once,TRBV28,CASRPGGAGANVLTF,TGTGCCAGCAGGCCAGGGGGCGCCGGGGCCAACGTCCTGACTTTC
-,14,TRBJ2-2,-,TRBV29-1,CSVGLWTNTGELFF,TGCAGCGTGGGACTTTGGACGAACACCGGGGAGCTGTTTTTT
TRBD1,17,TRBJ2-2,-,TRBV7-9,CATQSGDRGRNTGELFF,TGTGCCACCCAATCCGGTGACAGGGGGCGAAACACCGGGGAGCTGTTTTTT
TRBD2,14,TRBJ2-1,once,TRBV18,CASSPASGRYEQFF,TGTGCCAGCTCACCGGCTAGCGGGAGGTATGAGCAGTTCTTC
-,15,TRBJ1-1,-,TRBV5-4,CASSFGTWREAEAFF,TGTGCCAGCAGCTTTGGGACATGGAGAGAGGCTGAAGCTTTCTTT
-,16,TRBJ1-2,-,TRBV7-8,CASSLGGWVPSYGYTF,TGTGCCAGCAGCTTAGGGGGTTGGGTTCCCAGCTATGGCTACACCTTC
-,11,TRBJ2-7,-,TRBV30,CAWSVSYEQYF,TGTGCCTGGAGTGTCAGCTACGAGCAGTACTTC
TRBD1,14,TRBJ1-2,few,TRBV7-2,CASSSRGRGHGYTF,TGTGCCAGCAGCTCCAGGGGGCGCGGCCATGGCTACACCTTC
-,17,TRBJ2-2,-,TRBV4-3,CASSPAGSDPNIGELFF,TGCGCCAGCAGCCCAGCAGGGTCGGATCCGAACATCGGGGAGCTGTTTTTT
TRBD2,14,TRBJ2-7,-,TRBV4-1,CASSQGLAGAEQYF,TGCGCCAGCAGCCAAGGACTAGCGGGAGCCGAGCAGTACTTC
-,13,TRBJ2-7,once,TRBV6-5,CASSYSRDYEQYF,TGTGCCAGCAGTTACTCGCGGGACTACGAGCAGTACTTC
-,15,TRBJ2-5,once,TRBV2,CASSEEGGPRETQYF,TGTGCCAGCAGTGAAGAGGGGGGACCTCGGGAGACCCAGTACTTC
-,13,TRBJ2-3,-,TRBV11-3,CASSLVRGNTQYF,TGTGCCAGCAGCTTAGTACGCGGGAATACGCAGTATTTT
TRBD1,14,TRBJ2-7,-,TRBV28,CASRPGQATYEQYF,TGTGCCAGCAGGCCGGGACAGGCAACCTACGAGCAGTACTTC
-,15,TRBJ2-5,-,TRBV4-1,CASSQVGLYQETQYF,TGCGCCAGCAGCCAAGTCGGTCTGTACCAAGAGACCCAGTACTTC
-,11,TRBJ2-5,-,TRBV30,CAWSHGETQYF,TGTGCCTGGAGTCATGGTGAGACCCAGTACTTC
TRBD1,14,TRBJ1-5,few,TRBV30,CAWSLGQYNQPQHF,TGTGCCTGGAGTTTGGGACAGTACAATCAGCCCCAGCATTTT
-,13,TRBJ2-5,-,TRBV5-1,CASSLASEETQYF,TGCGCCAGCAGCTTAGCTAGCGAGGAGACCCAGTACTTC
-,13,TRBJ2-2,-,TRBV5-5,CASSVAGTGELFF,TGTGCCAGCAGCGTGGCGGGCACCGGGGAGCTGTTTTTT
-,14,TRBJ1-6,-,TRBV30,CAWNVGSYNSPLHF,TGTGCCTGGAATGTGGGCTCCTATAATTCACCCCTCCACTTT
TRBD1,14,TRBJ1-1,-,TRBV5-1,CASRSTGLITEAFF,TGCGCCAGCAGGTCGACAGGGTTGATCACTGAAGCTTTCTTT
-,15,TRBJ2-1,few,TRBV7-2,CASSVGGGRHNEQFF,TGTGCCAGCAGCGTAGGTGGGGGAAGACACAATGAGCAGTTCTTC
-,15,TRBJ2-1,-,TRBV9,CASSVSGSGYNEQFF,TGTGCCAGCAGCGTATCCGGGAGTGGGTACAATGAGCAGTTCTTC
-,15,TRBJ2-2,-,TRBV7-3,CASSLGQANTGELFF,TGTGCCAGCAGCTTGGGCCAAGCGAACACCGGGGAGCTGTTTTTT
TRBD2,15,TRBJ2-3,-,TRBV10-3,CAISAGGGSTDTQYF,TGTGCCATCAGTGCGGGGGGAGGGAGCACAGATACGCAGTATTTT
-,14,TRBJ1-1,many,TRBV5-1,CASSLVQGLAEAFF,TGCGCCAGCAGCTTGGTGCAGGGCCTGGCTGAAGCTTTCTTT
TRBD1,15,TRBJ1-4,few,TRBV9,CASSATGNWKEKLFF,TGTGCCAGCAGCGCGACAGGGAATTGGAAGGAAAAACTGTTTTTT
TRBD2,13,TRBJ2-1,-,TRBV28,CASTLGGLDEQFF,TGTGCCAGCACCCTGGGGGGGTTGGATGAGCAGTTCTTC
-,13,TRBJ1-1,many,TRBV30,CAWRRTGNTEAFF,TGTGCCTGGAGAAGGACGGGGAACACTGAAGCTTTCTTT
-,12,TRBJ1-4,-,TRBV15,CATGGRNEKLFF,TGTGCCACCGGGGGGCGAAATGAAAAACTGTTTTTT
-,15,TRBJ2-6,few,TRBV15,CATSSRGSGANVLTF,TGTGCCACCAGCAGCAGGGGATCTGGGGCCAACGTCCTGACTTTC
TRBD1,16,TRBJ1-1,few,TRBV10-2,CASSESIRGRNTEAFF,TGCGCCAGCAGTGAGTCGATTAGGGGGCGGAACACTGAAGCTTTCTTT
-,13,TRBJ2-7,-,TRBV18,CASSPDREGEQYF,TGTGCCAGCTCACCGGACAGGGAGGGCGAGCAGTACTTC
-,11,TRBJ2-5,-,TRBV2,CASREQETQYF,TGTGCCAGCCGTGAGCAAGAGACCCAGTACTTC
-,15,TRBJ1-2,-,TRBV4-1,CASSRPGQRPPGYTF,TGCGCCAGCAGCCGACCGGGACAACGGCCTCCTGGCTACACCTTC
TRBD2,15,TRBJ2-3,-,TRBV7-2,CASSTSGSRTDTQYF,TGTGCCAGCAGCACCAGCGGGAGCCGCACAGATACGCAGTATTTT
TRBD2,11,TRBJ2-1,-,TRBV7-9,CASSRGDEQFF,TGTGCCAGCAGCCGGGGGGATGAGCAGTTCTTC
TRBD1,13,TRBJ2-7,-,TRBV5-1,CASSRQGDHEQYF,TGCGCCAGCAGCAGGCAGGGGGATCACGAGCAGTACTTC